This TCR beta chain was identified during a study of CD8+CD57+ T cells in acquired aplastic anemia. Study observations and caveats: Between patients and controls, about 30 CD8+ CDR3 sequences were found in common. Patients versus controls showed no significant CD8+ Simpson's diversity difference.

Patients sequenced had flow cytometry evidence of CD8+CD57+ cell expansion. At least ten counts were recorded for this clonotype. Its antigen is undetermined. According to the study, genomic DNA was the template for TCR beta VDJ and CDR3 profiling. Each CDR3 protein is one row after TCRdb ran MiXCR on the reads. The table has 180,000 or so distinct CDR3 sequences, 40% to 55% seen once; the top ten hold approximately 1%. Per germline, CDR1 LGHNA and CDR2 YNFKEQ. The V end was cut by 0 bases, the J end by 4 bases, with 9 bases between. The CDR3 has 14 amino acids. The receptor comes from a human donor with aplastic anemia. The gene calls are TRBV4-2 and TRBJ1-2; possibly TRBD1 for D (6 bases). Sequenced sample: sorted CD4+, CD8+, or CD8+CD57+ T cells (not recorded which) from PBMCs. Here the CDR3 DNA reads TGTGCCAGCAGCCAAGATTTGGGGGCCTATGGCTACACCTTC. It encodes CASSQDLGAYGYTF.